The clone carrying this TCR beta chain was observed a single time. The antigen remains unidentified. These data are taken from a study of shared clonotypes between healthy human individuals. The study's findings and limits: Generation probability values for non-shared clonotypes were lower than those for clonotypes shared by all four donors. Genetic and exposure-history diversity was limited by the small donor number.

CDR1 is SGHTA and CDR2 is FQGTGA in the germline V gene. Trimming shortened V by 2 bases and J by 3 bases, and 18 bases separated the two germline ends. The CDR3 is 17 residues long. The data were produced by immunoSEQ multiplex PCR, yet TCRdb's version contains in-frame clones alone and is incomplete. This sample has under 1,100,000 clones, with about four fifths found just once. HIV-negative, healthy adults without recent acute infections or vaccinations were the donors. Sequencing used memory CD4+ T cells from PBMCs. Stated subset: CD45RA-negative fraction. The V gene is TRBV7-3, the J gene TRBJ2-3, with TRBD1 as a possible D gene (5 bases). The clonotype comes from a man aged 18 to 30 in good health. Some clones in this sample may be carry-over from other donors' samples. The CDR3, as DNA: TGTGCCAGCAGCTTACGTTCAGGGTCAGGCCCAACAGATACGCAGTATTTT. It encodes CASSLRSGSGPTDTQYF.